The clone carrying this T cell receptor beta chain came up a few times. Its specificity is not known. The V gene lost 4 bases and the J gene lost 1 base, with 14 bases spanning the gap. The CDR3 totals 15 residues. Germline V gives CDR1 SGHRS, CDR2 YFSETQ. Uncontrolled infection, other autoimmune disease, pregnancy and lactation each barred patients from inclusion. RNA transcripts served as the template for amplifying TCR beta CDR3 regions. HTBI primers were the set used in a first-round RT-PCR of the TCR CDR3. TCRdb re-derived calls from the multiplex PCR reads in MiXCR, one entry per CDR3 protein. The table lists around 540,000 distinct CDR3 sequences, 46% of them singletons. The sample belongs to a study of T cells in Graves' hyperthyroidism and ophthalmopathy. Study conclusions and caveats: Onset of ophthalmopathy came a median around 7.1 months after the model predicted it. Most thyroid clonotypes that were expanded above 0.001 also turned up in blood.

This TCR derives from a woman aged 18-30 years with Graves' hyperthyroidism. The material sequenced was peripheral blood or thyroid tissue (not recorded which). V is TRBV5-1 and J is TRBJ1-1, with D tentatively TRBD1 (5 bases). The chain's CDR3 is CASSQMGRTNTEAFF. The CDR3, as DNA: TGCGCCAGCAGCCAGATGGGACGGACGAACACTGAAGCTTTCTTT.